The rows below give T cell receptor beta chains drawn from one sample of a study of T cells in Graves' hyperthyroidism and ophthalmopathy. TCRdb recomputed calls from the multiplex PCR reads with MiXCR, one row per CDR3 protein. This table has some 350,000 distinct CDR3 sequences, less than 20% appearing once. Sequenced material: blood. The receptors stem from a woman aged 18-35 years with Graves' hyperthyroidism that later progressed to Graves' ophthalmopathy. Both conserved end residues are part of each CDR3. A D gene is named only where the DNA matches it firmly. Size is omitted from some rows. Given values are once, few, many or a class for expanded clones.

V	J	size	D	DNA	CDR3
TRBV27	TRBJ1-6	many	TRBD1	TGTGCCAGCAGTTTCCGGACAGGGTTTCCACCCCTCCACTTT	CASSFRTGFPPLHF
TRBV7-2	TRBJ2-7	NA	NA	TGTGCCAGCAGCTACGACAGGTCGCTCACCTACAAGCAGTACTTC	CASSYDRSLTYKQYF
TRBV2	TRBJ1-6	NA	NA	TGTGCCAGCAGTGAACAGGGTGGATATAATTCACCCCTCCACTTT	CASSEQGGYNSPLHF
TRBV7-2	TRBJ2-2	many	NA	TGTGCCAGCAGCTTAAATAGGAACACCGGGGAGCTGTTTTTT	CASSLNRNTGELFF
TRBV7-3	TRBJ2-3	many	NA	TGTGCCAGCAGCTTAAATCGTCCGGCGGTTGGGGAAGATACGCAGTATTTT	CASSLNRPAVGEDTQYF
TRBV28	TRBJ1-2	many	TRBD1	TGTGCCAGCAGTGGGATCTCCGGGACAGGGGTTAACTATGGCTACACCTTC	CASSGISGTGVNYGYTF
TRBV11-2	TRBJ1-2	many	NA	TGTGCCAGCAGCTTAGATCTAGACATTGGGAACTATGGCTACACCTTC	CASSLDLDIGNYGYTF
TRBV30	TRBJ2-3	few	TRBD2	TGTGCCTGGAGCGGGGTAATGGTTAGCGGGAGCCCGCAGTATTTT	CAWSGVMVSGSPQYF
TRBV6-2/TRBV6-3	TRBJ1-5	many	TRBD1	TGTGCCAGCAGTTACTCGACAGGGCTGGGCAATCAGCCCCAGCATTTT	CASSYSTGLGNQPQHF
TRBV28	TRBJ1-5	many	NA	TGTGCCAGCAGTTTAGGCGGGGGTGGTCAGCCCCAGCATTTT	CASSLGGGGQPQHF
TRBV27	TRBJ2-1	NA	TRBD2	TGTGCCAGCAGCTCAGGGACTAGCGGGAGTTACAATGAGCAGTTCTTC	CASSSGTSGSYNEQFF
TRBV6-2/TRBV6-3	TRBJ1-5	few	NA	TGTGCCAGCAGCCCCGGGCCCTTAAATCAGCCCCAGCATTTT	CASSPGPLNQPQHF
TRBV15	TRBJ2-5	few	TRBD1	TGTGCCACCAGCACTCAGGGGGCCCGGGAGACCCAGTACTTC	CATSTQGARETQYF
TRBV29-1	TRBJ2-2	few	NA	TGCAGCGTTGAAGTACAGGCGCACACCGGGGAGCTGTTTTTT	CSVEVQAHTGELFF
TRBV28	TRBJ2-7	once	NA	TGTGCCAGCAGTTTAGTCAGAAAATACGAGCAGTACTTC	CASSLVRKYEQYF
TRBV30	TRBJ2-1	many	NA	TGTGCCTCGGGGAGCTCCTACAATGAGCAGTTCTTC	CASGSSYNEQFF
TRBV27	TRBJ2-4	many	NA	TGTGCCAGCAGTTGGGGGTTTGGGGCCAAAAACATTCAGTACTTC	CASSWGFGAKNIQYF
TRBV20-1	TRBJ2-7	many	NA	TGCAGTGCCACGACAGTCGACTACGAGCAGTACTTC	CSATTVDYEQYF
TRBV9	TRBJ2-7	NA	TRBD2	TGTGCCAGCAGCGCGACGGGACTAGCGGGGGCTCAGGGCAAGCAGTACTTC	CASSATGLAGAQGKQYF
TRBV5-8	TRBJ2-7	many	NA	TGTGCCAGCAGCGGGCATATAGTTGGCGAGCAGTACTTC	CASSGHIVGEQYF
TRBV28	TRBJ1-1	many	NA	TGTGCCAGCAGTTTATTGACCGGGGACGGTGAAGCTTTCTTT	CASSLLTGDGEAFF
TRBV7-6	TRBJ2-5	few	NA	TGTGCCAGCAGCTTTAGAGGACCGGGGGAGACCCAGTACTTC	CASSFRGPGETQYF
TRBV2	TRBJ2-7	many	TRBD2	TGTGCCAGCAGTGAACGGGGGGGAAGCTACGAGCAGTACTTC	CASSERGGSYEQYF
TRBV20-1	TRBJ2-5	many	TRBD2	TGCAGTGCTAGGAGAGACACTAGCGGGCAAGAGACCCAGTACTTC	CSARRDTSGQETQYF
TRBV25-1	TRBJ1-5	NA	NA	TGTGCCAGCAGAGAGTCAGGAGTCAATCAGCCCCAGCATTTT	CASRESGVNQPQHF
TRBV12-3/TRBV12-4	TRBJ1-1	many	NA	TGTGCCAGCAGTCCTGTGGGGGGGGTGAACACTGAAGCTTTCTTT	CASSPVGGVNTEAFF
TRBV13	TRBJ1-1	NA	TRBD1	TGTGCCAGCAGCACGACTTCGAGACAGGGAAAATTTTCGAGGGACACTGAAGCTTTCTTT	CASSTTSRQGKFSRDTEAFF
TRBV6-1	TRBJ2-5	few	NA	TGTGCCAGCACTATCCAGGGATCTTTGGAGACCCAGTACTTC	CASTIQGSLETQYF
TRBV29-1	TRBJ1-1	NA	NA	TGCAGCGTTGTGGGAAGGGGGAGGAACACTGAAGCTTTCTTT	CSVVGRGRNTEAFF
TRBV3-1	TRBJ1-2	many	TRBD1	TGTGCCAGCAGCCCAGGGACAGGGAACTATGGCTACACCTTC	CASSPGTGNYGYTF
TRBV4-2	TRBJ1-2	NA	NA	TGTGCCAGCAGCCAAGATTGGATCTATGGCTACACCTTC	CASSQDWIYGYTF
TRBV9	TRBJ2-5	many	NA	TGTGCCAGCAGCGTAACGAGGGGTCAAGAGACCCAGTACTTC	CASSVTRGQETQYF
TRBV6-2/TRBV6-3	TRBJ2-1	few	TRBD2	TGTGCCAGCAGTTCAAACCTTCAGCGGGAGACCCAGTTCTTC	CASSSNLQRETQFF
TRBV15	TRBJ2-5	NA	NA	TGTGCCACCAGCAGAGGGTGGAAGGACCCACCCATGACCCAGTACTTC	CATSRGWKDPPMTQYF